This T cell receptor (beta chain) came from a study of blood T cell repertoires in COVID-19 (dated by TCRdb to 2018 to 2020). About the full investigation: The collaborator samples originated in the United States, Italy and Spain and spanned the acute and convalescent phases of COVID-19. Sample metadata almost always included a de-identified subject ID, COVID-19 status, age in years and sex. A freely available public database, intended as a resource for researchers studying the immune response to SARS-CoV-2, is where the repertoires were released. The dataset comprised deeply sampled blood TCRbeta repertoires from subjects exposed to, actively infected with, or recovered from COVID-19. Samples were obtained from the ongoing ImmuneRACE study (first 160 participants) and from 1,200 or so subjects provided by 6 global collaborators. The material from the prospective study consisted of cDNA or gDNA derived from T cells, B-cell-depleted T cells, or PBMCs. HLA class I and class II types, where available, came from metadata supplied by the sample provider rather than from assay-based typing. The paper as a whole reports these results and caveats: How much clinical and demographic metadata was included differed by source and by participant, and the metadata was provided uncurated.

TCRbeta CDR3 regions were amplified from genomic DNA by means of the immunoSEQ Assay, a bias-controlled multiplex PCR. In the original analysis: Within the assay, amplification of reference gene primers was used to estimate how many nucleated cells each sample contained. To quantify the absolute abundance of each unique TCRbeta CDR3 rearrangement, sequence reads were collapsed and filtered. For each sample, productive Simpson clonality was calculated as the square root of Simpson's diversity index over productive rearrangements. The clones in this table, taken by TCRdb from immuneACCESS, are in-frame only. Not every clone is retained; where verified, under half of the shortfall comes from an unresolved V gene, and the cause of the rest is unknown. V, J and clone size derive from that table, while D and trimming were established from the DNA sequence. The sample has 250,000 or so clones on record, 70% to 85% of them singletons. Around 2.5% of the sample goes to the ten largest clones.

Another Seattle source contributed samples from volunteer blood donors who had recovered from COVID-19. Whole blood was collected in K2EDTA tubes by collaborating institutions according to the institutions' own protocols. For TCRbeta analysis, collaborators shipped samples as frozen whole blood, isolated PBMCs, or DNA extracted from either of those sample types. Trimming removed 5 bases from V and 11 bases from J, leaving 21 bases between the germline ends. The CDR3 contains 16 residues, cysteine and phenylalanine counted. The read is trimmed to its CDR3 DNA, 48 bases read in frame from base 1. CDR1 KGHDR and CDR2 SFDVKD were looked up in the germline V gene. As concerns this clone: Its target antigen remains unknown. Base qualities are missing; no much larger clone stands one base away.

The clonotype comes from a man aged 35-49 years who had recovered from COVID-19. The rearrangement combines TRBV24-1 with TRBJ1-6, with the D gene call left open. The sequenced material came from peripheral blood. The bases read TGTGCCACCAGTGTGTCCAAACAGAGTCCTATTCCACCCCTCCACTTT. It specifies CATSVSKQSPIPPLHF.